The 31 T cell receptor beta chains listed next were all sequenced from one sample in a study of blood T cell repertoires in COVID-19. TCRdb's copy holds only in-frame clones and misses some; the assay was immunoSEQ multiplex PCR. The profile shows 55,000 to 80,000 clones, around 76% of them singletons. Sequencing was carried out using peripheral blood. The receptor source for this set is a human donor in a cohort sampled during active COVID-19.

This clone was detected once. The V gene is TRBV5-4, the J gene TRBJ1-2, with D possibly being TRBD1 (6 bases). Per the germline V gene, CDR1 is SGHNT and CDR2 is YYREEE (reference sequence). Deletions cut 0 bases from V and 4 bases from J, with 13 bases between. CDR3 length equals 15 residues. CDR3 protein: CASSLESQGSYGYTF. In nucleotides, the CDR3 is TGTGCCAGCAGCTTGGAGAGTCAGGGGTCCTATGGCTACACCTTC.

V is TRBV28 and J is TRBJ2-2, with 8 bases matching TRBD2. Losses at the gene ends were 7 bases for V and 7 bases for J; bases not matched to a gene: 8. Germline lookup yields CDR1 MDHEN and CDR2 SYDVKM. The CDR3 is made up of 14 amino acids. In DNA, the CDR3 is TGTGCCAGCAACTCGGGGGGGCCAATCGGGGAGCTGTTTTTT. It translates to CASNSGGPIGELFF.

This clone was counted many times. The CDR3 is CASSLDPSDYNEQFF. The CDR3 region has the DNA TGTGCCAGCAGCTTAGATCCGTCAGATTACAATGAGCAGTTCTTC. The rearrangement joins TRBV11-2 to TRBJ2-1; no clear D gene. V was cut by 0 bases and J by 4 bases, with 10 bases left in between. The CDR3 length is 15 residues. From germline, CDR1 is SGHAT and CDR2 FQNNGV.

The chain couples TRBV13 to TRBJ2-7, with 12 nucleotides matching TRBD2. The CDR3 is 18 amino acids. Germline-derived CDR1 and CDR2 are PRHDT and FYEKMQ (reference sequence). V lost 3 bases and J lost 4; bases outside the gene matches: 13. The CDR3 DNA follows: TGTGCCAGCAGCTTCCGTTCTAGCGGGGGGGTTTCCTTATACGAGCAGTACTTC. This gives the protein CASSFRSSGGVSLYEQYF.

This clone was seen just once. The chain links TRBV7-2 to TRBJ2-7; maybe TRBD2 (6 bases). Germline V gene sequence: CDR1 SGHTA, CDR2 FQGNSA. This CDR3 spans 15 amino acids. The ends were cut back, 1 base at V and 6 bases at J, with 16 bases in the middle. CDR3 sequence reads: CASSLGHAYGGEQYF. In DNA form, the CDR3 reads TGTGCCAGCAGCTTAGGCCACGCATACGGGGGCGAGCAGTACTTC.

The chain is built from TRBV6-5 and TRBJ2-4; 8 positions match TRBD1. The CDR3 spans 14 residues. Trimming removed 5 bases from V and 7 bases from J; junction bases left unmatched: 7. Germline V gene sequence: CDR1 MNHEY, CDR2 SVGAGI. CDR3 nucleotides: TGTGCCAGCAGTCCGGACAGGGTGGTGAACATTCAGTACTTC. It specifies CASSPDRVVNIQYF.

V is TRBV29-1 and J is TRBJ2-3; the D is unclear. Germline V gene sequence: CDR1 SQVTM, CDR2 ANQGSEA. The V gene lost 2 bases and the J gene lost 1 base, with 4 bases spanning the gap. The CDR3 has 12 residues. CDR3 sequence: CSVEPGTDTQYF. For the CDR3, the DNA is TGCAGCGTTGAACCGGGCACAGATACGCAGTATTTT.

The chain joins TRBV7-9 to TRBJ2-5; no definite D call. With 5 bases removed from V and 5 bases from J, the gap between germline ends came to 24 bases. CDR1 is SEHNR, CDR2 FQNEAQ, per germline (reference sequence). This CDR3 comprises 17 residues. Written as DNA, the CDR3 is TGTGCCAGCAGCCCAAAACCCCCCTTTGGGCGTGCGGAGACCCAGTACTTC. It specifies CASSPKPPFGRAETQYF.

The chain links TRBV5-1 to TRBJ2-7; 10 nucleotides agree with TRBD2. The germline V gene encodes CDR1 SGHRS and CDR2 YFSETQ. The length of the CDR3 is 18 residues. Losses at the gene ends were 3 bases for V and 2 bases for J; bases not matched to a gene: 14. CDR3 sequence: CASSWPFSGGPNAYEQYF. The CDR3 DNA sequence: TGCGCCAGCAGCTGGCCCTTTAGCGGGGGGCCGAACGCCTACGAGCAGTACTTC.

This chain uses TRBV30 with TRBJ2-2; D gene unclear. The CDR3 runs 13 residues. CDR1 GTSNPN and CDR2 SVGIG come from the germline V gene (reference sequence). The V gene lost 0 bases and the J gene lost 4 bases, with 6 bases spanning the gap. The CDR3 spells CAWSVQTTGELFF. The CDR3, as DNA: TGTGCCTGGAGTGTACAGACCACCGGGGAGCTGTTTTTT.

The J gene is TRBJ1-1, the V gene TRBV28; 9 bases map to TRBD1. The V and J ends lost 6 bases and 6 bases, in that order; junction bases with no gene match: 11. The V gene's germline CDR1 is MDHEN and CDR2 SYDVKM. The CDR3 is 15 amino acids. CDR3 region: CASSKVQGAFAEAFF. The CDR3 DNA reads TGTGCCAGCAGCAAAGTACAGGGGGCCTTCGCTGAAGCTTTCTTT. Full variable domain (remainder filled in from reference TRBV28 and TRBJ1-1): DVKVTQSSRYLVKRTGEKVFLECVQDMDHENMFWYRQDPGLGLRLIYFSYDVKMKEKGDIPEGYSVSREKKERFSLILESASTNQTSMYLCASSKVQGAFAEAFFGQGTRLTVV.

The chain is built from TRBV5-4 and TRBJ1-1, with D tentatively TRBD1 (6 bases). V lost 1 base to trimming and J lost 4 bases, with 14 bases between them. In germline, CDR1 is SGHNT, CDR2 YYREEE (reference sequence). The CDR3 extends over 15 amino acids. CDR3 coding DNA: TGTGCCAGCAGCTTGCGAGGGGGGGGTGGCACTGAAGCTTTCTTT. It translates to CASSLRGGGGTEAFF.

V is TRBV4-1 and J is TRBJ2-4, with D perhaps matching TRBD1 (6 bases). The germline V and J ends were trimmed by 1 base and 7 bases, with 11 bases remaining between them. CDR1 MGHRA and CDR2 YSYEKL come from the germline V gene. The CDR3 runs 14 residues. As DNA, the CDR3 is TGCGCCAGCAGCCAAGTTACAGGGCGGAACATTCAGTACTTC. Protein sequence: CASSQVTGRNIQYF.

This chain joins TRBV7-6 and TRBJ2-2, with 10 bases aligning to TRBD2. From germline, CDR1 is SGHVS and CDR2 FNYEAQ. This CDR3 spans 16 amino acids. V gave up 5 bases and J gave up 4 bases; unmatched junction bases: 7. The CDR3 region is CASSQAGGPFTGELFF. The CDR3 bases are TGTGCCAGCAGCCAAGCGGGGGGGCCTTTCACCGGGGAGCTGTTTTTT.

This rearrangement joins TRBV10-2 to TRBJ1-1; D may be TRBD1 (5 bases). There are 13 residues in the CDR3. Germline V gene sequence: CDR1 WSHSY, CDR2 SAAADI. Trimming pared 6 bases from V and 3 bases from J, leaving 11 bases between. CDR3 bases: TGCGCCAGCAGACAGGTAGTTGACACTGAAGCTTTCTTT. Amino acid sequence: CASRQVVDTEAFF.

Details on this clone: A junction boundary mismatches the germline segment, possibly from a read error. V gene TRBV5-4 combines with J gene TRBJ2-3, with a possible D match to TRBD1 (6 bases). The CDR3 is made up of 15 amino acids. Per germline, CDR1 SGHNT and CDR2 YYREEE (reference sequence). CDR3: CTSSLGTHSTDTQYF. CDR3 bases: TGTACCAGCAGCTTGGGGACACATAGCACAGATACGCAGTATTTT.

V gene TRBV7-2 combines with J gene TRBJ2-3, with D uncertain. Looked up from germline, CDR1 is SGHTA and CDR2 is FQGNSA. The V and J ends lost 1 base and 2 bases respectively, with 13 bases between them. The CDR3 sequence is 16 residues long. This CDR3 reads CASSLVLRGDTDTQYF. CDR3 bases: TGTGCCAGCAGCTTAGTACTTCGCGGCGACACAGATACGCAGTATTTT. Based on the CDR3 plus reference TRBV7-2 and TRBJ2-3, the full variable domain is GAGVSQSPSNKVTEKGKDVELRCDPISGHTALYWYRQSLGQGLEFLIYFQGNSAPDKSGLPSDRFSAERTGGSVSTLTIQRTQQEDSAVYLCASSLVLRGDTDTQYFGPGTRLTVL.

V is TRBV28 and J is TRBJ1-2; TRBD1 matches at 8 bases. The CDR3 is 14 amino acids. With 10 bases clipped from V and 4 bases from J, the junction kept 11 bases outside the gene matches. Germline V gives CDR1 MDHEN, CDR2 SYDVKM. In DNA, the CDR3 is TGTGCCAATCGCCCACAGGGGGACAGCTATGGCTACACCTTC. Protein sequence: CANRPQGDSYGYTF.

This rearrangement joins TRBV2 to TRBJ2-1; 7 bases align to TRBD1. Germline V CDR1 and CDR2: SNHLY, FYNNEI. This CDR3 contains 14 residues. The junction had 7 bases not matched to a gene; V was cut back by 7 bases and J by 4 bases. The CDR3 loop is CASNPQGPYNEQFF. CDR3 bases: TGTGCCAGCAACCCACAGGGGCCTTACAATGAGCAGTTCTTC.

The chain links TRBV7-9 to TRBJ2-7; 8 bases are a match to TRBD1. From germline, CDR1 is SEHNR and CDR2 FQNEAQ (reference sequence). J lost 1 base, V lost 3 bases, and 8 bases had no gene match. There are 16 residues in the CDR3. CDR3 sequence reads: CASSFPLRTGSYEQYF. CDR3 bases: TGTGCCAGCAGCTTTCCCCTCAGGACAGGGTCCTACGAGCAGTACTTC.

The CDR3 sequence: CASSEEQTATFYGYTF. The CDR3 DNA reads as TGTGCCAGCAGTGAAGAACAGACCGCTACCTTCTATGGCTACACCTTC. This chain uses TRBV6-1 with TRBJ1-2; D remains ambiguous. Germline V gene lookup returns CDR1 MNHNS and CDR2 SASEGT. CDR3 size: 16 residues. The V gene lost 1 base and the J gene lost 4 bases, with 16 bases spanning the gap.

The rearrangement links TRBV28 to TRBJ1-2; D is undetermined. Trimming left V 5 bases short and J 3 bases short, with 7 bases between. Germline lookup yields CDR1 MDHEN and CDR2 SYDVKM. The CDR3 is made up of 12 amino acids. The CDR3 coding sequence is TGTGCCAGCAGTCCCGGAGACTATGGCTACACCTTC. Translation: CASSPGDYGYTF.

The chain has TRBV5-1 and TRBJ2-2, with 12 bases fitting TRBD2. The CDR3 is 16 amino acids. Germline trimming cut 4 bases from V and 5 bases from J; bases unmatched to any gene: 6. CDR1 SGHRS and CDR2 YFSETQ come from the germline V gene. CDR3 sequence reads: CASSVYGTSGTGELFF. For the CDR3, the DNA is TGCGCCAGCAGCGTATACGGGACTAGCGGGACCGGGGAGCTGTTTTTT.

The CDR3 sequence is CASSPSGQRGYTF. The CDR3 DNA reads TGTGCCAGCAGCCCAAGCGGACAGCGAGGCTACACCTTC. The genes are TRBV6-6 and TRBJ1-2, with D possibly TRBD1 on 6 matching bases. The V and J ends lost 6 bases and 8 bases respectively, with 16 bases between them. The CDR3 loop spans 13 amino acids. Germline V gene lookup returns CDR1 MNHNY and CDR2 SVGAGI (reference sequence).

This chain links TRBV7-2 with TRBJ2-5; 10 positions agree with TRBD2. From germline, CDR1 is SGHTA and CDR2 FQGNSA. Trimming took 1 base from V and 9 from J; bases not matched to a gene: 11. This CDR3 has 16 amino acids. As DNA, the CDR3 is TGTGCCAGCAGCTTAGTGAGCGGGGGGGTTCAGTCGGCCCAGTACTTC. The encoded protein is CASSLVSGGVQSAQYF.

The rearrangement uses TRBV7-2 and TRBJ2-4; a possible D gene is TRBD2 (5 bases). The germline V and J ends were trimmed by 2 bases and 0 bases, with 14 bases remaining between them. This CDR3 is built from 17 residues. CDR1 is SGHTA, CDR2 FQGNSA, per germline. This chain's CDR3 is CASSLQRGRAAKNIQYF. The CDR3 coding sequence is TGTGCCAGCAGCTTACAGCGAGGGCGCGCAGCCAAAAACATTCAGTACTTC.

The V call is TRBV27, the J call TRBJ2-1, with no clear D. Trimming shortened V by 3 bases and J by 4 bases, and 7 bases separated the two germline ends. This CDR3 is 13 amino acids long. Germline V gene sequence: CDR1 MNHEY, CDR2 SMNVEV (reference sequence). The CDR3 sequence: CASSFSSYNEQFF. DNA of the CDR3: TGTGCCAGCAGTTTTTCGTCGTACAATGAGCAGTTCTTC.

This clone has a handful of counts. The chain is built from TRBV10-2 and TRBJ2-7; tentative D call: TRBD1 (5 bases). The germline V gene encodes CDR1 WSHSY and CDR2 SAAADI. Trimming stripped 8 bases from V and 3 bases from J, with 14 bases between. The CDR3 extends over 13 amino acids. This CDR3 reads CASSRQTNYEQYF. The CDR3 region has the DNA TGCGCCAGCTCCAGACAGACCAACTACGAGCAGTACTTC.

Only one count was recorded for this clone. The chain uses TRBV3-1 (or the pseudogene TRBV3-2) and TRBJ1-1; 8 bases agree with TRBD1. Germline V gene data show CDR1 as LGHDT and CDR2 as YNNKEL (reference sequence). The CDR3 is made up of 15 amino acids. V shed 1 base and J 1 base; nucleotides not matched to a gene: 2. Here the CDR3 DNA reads TGTGCCAGCAGCCAAGGCGGACAGGGGAACACTGAAGCTTTCTTT. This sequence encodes CASSQGGQGNTEAFF.

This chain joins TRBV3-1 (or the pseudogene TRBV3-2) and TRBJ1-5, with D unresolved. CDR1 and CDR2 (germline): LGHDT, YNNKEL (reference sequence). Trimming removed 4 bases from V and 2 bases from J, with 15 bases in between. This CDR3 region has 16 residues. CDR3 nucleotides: TGTGCCAGCAGCCCCGACAAGATCGGGGGCAATCAGCCCCAGCATTTT. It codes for CASSPDKIGGNQPQHF.

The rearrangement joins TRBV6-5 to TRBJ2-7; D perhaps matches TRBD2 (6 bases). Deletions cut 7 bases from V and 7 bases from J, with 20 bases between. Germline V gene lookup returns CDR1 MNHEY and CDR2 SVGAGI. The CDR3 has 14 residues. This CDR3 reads CASNPGTRAGEQYF. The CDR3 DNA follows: TGTGCCAGCAACCCCGGGACCCGGGCGGGGGAGCAGTACTTC.